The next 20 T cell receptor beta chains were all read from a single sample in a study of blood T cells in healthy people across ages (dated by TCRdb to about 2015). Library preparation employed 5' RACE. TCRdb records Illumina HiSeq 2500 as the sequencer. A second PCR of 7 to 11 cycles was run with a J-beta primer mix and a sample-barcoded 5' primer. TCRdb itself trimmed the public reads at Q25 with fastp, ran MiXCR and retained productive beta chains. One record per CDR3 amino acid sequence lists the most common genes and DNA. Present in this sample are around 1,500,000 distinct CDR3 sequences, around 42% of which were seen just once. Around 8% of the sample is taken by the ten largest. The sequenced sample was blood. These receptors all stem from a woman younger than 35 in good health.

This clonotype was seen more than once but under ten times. CDR3 DNA sequence: TGTGCCAGCAGCTTCCTCGGGGGGCCGTTTGACGAGCAGTACTTC. This codes for CASSFLGGPFDEQYF. V usage is TRBV7-2 and J usage is TRBJ2-7, with D perhaps matching TRBD2 (7 bases). Germline lookup yields CDR1 SGHTA and CDR2 FQGNSA. The germline V and J ends were trimmed by 3 bases and 5 bases, with 17 bases remaining between them. The CDR3 has 15 residues.

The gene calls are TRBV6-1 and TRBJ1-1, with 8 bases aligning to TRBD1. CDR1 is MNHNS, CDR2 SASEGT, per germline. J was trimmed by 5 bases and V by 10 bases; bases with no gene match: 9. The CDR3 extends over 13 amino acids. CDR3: CAIKDRVHTEAFF. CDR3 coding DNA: TGTGCCATTAAGGACAGGGTTCATACTGAAGCTTTCTTT.

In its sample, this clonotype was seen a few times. The CDR3 DNA follows: TGTGCCAGCAGTTACTCTGGGGGGGGGCACGATGAGCAGTTCTTC. This translates into CASSYSGGGHDEQFF. The V and J genes are TRBV6-5 and TRBJ2-1, with D perhaps matching TRBD2 (7 bases). In germline, CDR1 is MNHEY, CDR2 SVGAGI. Trimming shortened V by 0 bases and J by 8 bases, and 14 bases separated the two germline ends. The CDR3 covers 15 residues.

This chain's CDR3 is CSAPTGTGANVLTF. DNA of the CDR3: TGCAGTGCTCCGACAGGGACTGGGGCCAACGTCCTGACTTTC. The V and J genes are TRBV20-1 and TRBJ2-6; 7 bases map to TRBD1. The CDR3 spans 14 residues. Unmatched junction bases numbered 3, after V lost 5 bases and J lost 2 bases. The V gene's germline CDR1 is DFQATT and CDR2 SNEGSKA (reference sequence).

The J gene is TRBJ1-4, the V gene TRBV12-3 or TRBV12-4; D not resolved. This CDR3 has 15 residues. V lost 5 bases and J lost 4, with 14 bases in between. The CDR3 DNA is TGTGCCAGCAGTGCCTCCGGAATTAATAATGAAAAACTGTTTTTT. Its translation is CASSASGINNEKLFF.

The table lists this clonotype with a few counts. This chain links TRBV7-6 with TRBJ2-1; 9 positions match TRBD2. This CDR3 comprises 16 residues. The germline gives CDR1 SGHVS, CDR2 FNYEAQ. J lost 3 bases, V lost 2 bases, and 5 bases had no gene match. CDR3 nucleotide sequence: TGTGCCAGCAGCTTAAGGGCGACTAGCGGCTACAATGAGCAGTTCTTC. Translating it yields CASSLRATSGYNEQFF.

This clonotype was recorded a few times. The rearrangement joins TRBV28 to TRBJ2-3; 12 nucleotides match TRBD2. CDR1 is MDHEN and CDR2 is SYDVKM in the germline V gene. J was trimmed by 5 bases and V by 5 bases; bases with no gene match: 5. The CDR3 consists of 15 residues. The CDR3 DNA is TGTGCCAGCAGTCCTAGCGGGGGGGCGAAAGATACGCAGTATTTT. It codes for CASSPSGGAKDTQYF.

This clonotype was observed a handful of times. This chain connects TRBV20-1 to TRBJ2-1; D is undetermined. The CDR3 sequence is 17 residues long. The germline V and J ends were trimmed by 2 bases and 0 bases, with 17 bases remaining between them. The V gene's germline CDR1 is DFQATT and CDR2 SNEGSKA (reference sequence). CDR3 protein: CSARKVSGPRSYNEQFF. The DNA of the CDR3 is TGCAGTGCTAGAAAGGTTTCTGGCCCCCGCTCCTACAATGAGCAGTTCTTC.

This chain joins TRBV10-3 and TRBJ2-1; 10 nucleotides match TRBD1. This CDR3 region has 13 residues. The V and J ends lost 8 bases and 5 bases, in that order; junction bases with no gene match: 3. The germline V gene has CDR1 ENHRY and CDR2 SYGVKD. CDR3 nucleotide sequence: TGTGCCATCGGGACAGGGGTAGACAATGAGCAGTTCTTC. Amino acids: CAIGTGVDNEQFF.

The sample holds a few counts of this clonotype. CDR3: CSADRGTLADTQYF. The CDR3 bases are TGCAGTGCCGACCGGGGGACTTTGGCAGATACGCAGTATTTT. The rearrangement links TRBV20-1 to TRBJ2-3; possibly TRBD2 for D (6 bases). Per the germline V gene, CDR1 is DFQATT and CDR2 is SNEGSKA (reference sequence). V lost 6 bases to trimming and J lost 4 bases, with 17 bases between them. The CDR3 has 14 residues.

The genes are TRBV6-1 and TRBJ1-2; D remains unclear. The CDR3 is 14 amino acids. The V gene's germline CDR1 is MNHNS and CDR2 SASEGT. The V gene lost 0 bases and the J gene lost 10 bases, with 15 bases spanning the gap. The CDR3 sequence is CASSEAPGGGSYTF. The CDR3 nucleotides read TGTGCCAGCAGTGAAGCGCCGGGCGGTGGTTCCTACACCTTC.

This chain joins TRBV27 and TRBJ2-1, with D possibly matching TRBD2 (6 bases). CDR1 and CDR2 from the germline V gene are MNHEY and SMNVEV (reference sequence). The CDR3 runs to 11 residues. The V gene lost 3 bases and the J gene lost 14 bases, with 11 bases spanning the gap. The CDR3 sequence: CASSFGWGEFF. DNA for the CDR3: TGTGCCAGCAGTTTTGGGTGGGGGGAGTTCTTC.

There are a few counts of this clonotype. The CDR3 nucleotides read TGTGCCAGCAGCTTAAGGGGGGAGCGGCTCACAGATACGCAGTATTTT. Translation gives CASSLRGERLTDTQYF. The chain couples TRBV7-8 to TRBJ2-3, with D perhaps matching TRBD1 or TRBD2 (6 bases each). The CDR3 is made up of 16 amino acids. Trimming stripped 2 bases from V and 2 bases from J, with 14 bases between. CDR1 and CDR2 (germline): SGHVS, FQNEAQ. Using reference TRBV7-8 and TRBJ2-3 for the parts outside the CDR3, the full variable domain is GAGVSQSPRYKVAKRGQDVALRCDPISGHVSLFWYQQALGQGPEFLTYFQNEAQLDKSGLPSDRFFAERPEGSVSTLKIQRTQQEDSAVYLCASSLRGERLTDTQYFGPGTRLTVL.

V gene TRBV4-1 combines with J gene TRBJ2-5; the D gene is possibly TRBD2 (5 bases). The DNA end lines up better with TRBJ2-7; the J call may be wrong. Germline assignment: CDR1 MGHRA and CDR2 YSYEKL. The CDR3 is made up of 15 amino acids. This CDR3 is CASSQGELKTYEQYF. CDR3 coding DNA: TGCGCCAGCAGCCAAGGGGAGCTGAAAACCTACGAGCAGTACTTC.

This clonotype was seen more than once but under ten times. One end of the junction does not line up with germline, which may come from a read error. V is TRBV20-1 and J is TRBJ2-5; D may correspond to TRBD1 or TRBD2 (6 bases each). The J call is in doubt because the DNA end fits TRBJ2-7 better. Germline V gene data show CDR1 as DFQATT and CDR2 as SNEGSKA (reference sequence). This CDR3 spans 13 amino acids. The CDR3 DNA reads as TGTAGTGCCCTGCGGAGGGGGGATTACGAGCAGTACTTC. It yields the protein CSALRRGDYEQYF.

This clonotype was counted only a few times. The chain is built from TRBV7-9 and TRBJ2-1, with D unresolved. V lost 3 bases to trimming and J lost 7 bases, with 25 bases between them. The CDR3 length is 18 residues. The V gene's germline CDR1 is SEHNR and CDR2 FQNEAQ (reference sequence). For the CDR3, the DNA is TGTGCCAGCAGCTTGGAGTTCAACAGTTCGACTCATTATAATGAGCAGTTCTTC. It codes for CASSLEFNSSTHYNEQFF.

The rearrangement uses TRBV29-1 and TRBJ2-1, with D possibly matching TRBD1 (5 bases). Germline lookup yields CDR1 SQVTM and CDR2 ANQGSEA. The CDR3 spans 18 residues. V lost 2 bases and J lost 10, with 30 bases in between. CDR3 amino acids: CSVESADPQVVVSWEQFF. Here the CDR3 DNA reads TGCAGCGTTGAATCGGCCGACCCACAGGTTGTGGTGTCGTGGGAGCAGTTCTTC.

The CDR3 DNA sequence: TGTGCCAGCAGTTTTTTAAGGACAAGCACCCCTAGCTATGGCTACACCTTC. This translates into CASSFLRTSTPSYGYTF. V is TRBV28 and J is TRBJ1-2, with D possibly matching TRBD1 (5 bases). This CDR3 is 17 amino acids long. Trimming took off 3 bases at V and 4 bases at J, with 21 bases between the two ends. The V gene's germline CDR1 is MDHEN and CDR2 SYDVKM.

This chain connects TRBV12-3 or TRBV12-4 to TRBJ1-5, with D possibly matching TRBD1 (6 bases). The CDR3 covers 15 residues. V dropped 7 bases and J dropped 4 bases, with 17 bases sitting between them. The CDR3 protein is CASTLWGRENQPQHF. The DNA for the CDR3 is TGTGCCAGCACCCTCTGGGGGCGGGAGAATCAGCCCCAGCATTTT.

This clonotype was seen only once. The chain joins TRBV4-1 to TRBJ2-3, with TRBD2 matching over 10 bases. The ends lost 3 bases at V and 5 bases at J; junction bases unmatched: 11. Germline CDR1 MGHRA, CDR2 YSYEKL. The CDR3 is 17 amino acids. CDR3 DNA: TGCGCCAGCAGCCAGGACTTAGCGGGAGGTTCTAGAGATACGCAGTATTTT. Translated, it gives CASSQDLAGGSRDTQYF.